These 27 T cell receptor beta chains were sequenced from one sample in a study of T-cell reconstitution after alpha-beta-depleted transplantation in children (dated by TCRdb to the mid-2010s). The method behind the library was PCR. TCRdb lists the instrument as Illumina HiSeq 2500. TCR library preparation used molecular barcoding, with unique molecular identifiers applied to normalize quantification of the TCRbeta repertoire. TCRdb reran the public reads through fastp at Q25 and MiXCR, keeping productive beta chains. Each CDR3 protein gets just one entry, which takes the most common genes and DNA from the rows behind it. The sample includes hundreds of thousands of distinct CDR3 sequences, with roughly 24% observed a single time. The top ten clones comprise about 2.5% of the sample. The sample's treatment or condition, from its label and the paper: allogeneic hematopoietic cell transplantation with graft depleted of TCRalphabeta T cells and CD19 B cells.

The sequencing here drew on PBMCs, taken before TCRalphabeta/CD19-depleted stem cell transplant. These receptors originate from a girl aged 2 to 10 with Fanconi anemia, due to receive a stem cell transplant.

V usage is TRBV21-1 and J usage is TRBJ2-7. TRBV21-1 is noted as a pseudogene. The CDR3 extends over 15 amino acids. The CDR3 DNA follows: TGTGCCAGCAGCGAAAGACAGGGGGCTCCCTACGAGCAGTACTTC. As protein: CASSERQGAPYEQYF.

The rearrangement links TRBV11-2 to TRBJ2-5; D is possibly TRBD2 (6 bases). This CDR3 spans 15 amino acids. Trimming left V 3 bases short and J 1 base short, with 12 bases between. Looked up from germline, CDR1 is SGHAT and CDR2 is FQNNGV. CDR3 DNA sequence: TGTGCCAGCAGCTTCGAAGATAGCGGCCAAGAGACCCAGTACTTC. Its protein is CASSFEDSGQETQYF.

This clonotype was seen at least ten times. The chain has TRBV30 and TRBJ1-1; 7 bases map to TRBD1. Losses at the gene ends were 4 bases for V and 5 bases for J; bases not matched to a gene: 4. The germline V gene has CDR1 GTSNPN and CDR2 SVGIG (reference sequence). The CDR3 runs 12 residues. The CDR3 here is CAWTGGITEAFF. The CDR3 coding sequence is TGTGCCTGGACAGGGGGGATTACTGAAGCTTTCTTT.

This clonotype has at least ten counts. This sequence joins TRBV4-2 and TRBJ2-7, with D hard to call. This CDR3 region has 15 residues. The germline V gene encodes CDR1 LGHNA and CDR2 YNFKEQ. V was cut by 1 base and J by 3 bases, with 13 bases left in between. The CDR3 DNA is TGTGCCAGCAGCCAAGTACAAGCGAATAACTACGAGCAGTACTTC. This translates into CASSQVQANNYEQYF.

This clonotype has just a few counts. V gene TRBV20-1 combines with J gene TRBJ2-5; D possibly corresponds to TRBD1 (5 bases). The CDR3 covers 12 residues. From germline, CDR1 is DFQATT and CDR2 SNEGSKA (reference sequence). The ends were cut back, 2 bases at V and 5 bases at J, with 9 bases in the middle. The CDR3 nucleotides are TGCAGTGCTAGACCAGGGTTGGAGACCCAGTACTTC. As protein: CSARPGLETQYF.

The chain recombines TRBV27 with TRBJ2-3; 8 bases fit TRBD1. Germline V gene lookup returns CDR1 MNHEY and CDR2 SMNVEV (reference sequence). With V trimmed by 5 bases and J by 6 bases, 10 bases remained unmatched. This CDR3 has 15 residues. DNA for the CDR3: TGTGCCAGCAGTATACAAACCAGGGGGCAGGATACGCAGTATTTT. Protein sequence: CASSIQTRGQDTQYF.

The genes are TRBV6-1 and TRBJ2-1; D is possibly TRBD1 (6 bases). Trimming removed 5 bases at V and 5 bases at J, with 16 bases between. The CDR3 has 15 amino acids. Germline V gene data show CDR1 as MNHNS and CDR2 as SASEGT. The CDR3: CASSPRTVVNNEQFF. CDR3 bases: TGTGCCAGCAGTCCCCGGACAGTGGTTAACAATGAGCAGTTCTTC.

V usage is TRBV7-6 and J usage is TRBJ2-5; TRBD2 matches at 9 bases. CDR1 is SGHVS, CDR2 FNYEAQ, per germline. This CDR3 is 17 amino acids long. V lost 4 bases to trimming and J lost 1 base; unmatched junction nucleotides: 10. CDR3 protein: CASSYSPSGDVQETQYF. In nucleotides, the CDR3 is TGTGCCAGCAGCTATTCTCCTAGCGGGGACGTCCAAGAGACCCAGTACTTC.

The gene calls are TRBV11-2 and TRBJ2-2; 11 nucleotides agree with TRBD2. CDR1 is SGHAT, CDR2 FQNNGV, per germline. Germline trimming cut 5 bases from V and 1 base from J; bases unmatched to any gene: 3. The CDR3 sequence is 16 residues long. Here the CDR3 DNA reads TGTGCCAGCAGCCCGGGACTAGCGGAGAACACCGGGGAGCTGTTTTTT. It yields the protein CASSPGLAENTGELFF. The full variable domain, with the rest looked up from reference TRBV11-2 and TRBJ2-2, is EAGVAQSPRYKIIEKRQSVAFWCNPISGHATLYWYQQILGQGPKLLIQFQNNGVVDDSQLPKDRFSAERLKGVDSTLKIQPAKLEDSAVYLCASSPGLAENTGELFFGEGSRLTVL.

This clonotype has ten or more counts. The chain combines TRBV12-3 or TRBV12-4 with TRBJ2-5; no firm D call. Trimming took off 2 bases at V and 5 bases at J, with 6 bases between the two ends. The CDR3 is made up of 12 amino acids. The CDR3 DNA reads as TGTGCCAGCAGTTTATTCCTGGAGACCCAGTACTTC. This encodes CASSLFLETQYF.

The chain employs TRBV10-3 and TRBJ2-3; D uncertain. Germline V gives CDR1 ENHRY, CDR2 SYGVKD. The CDR3 has 15 amino acids. V dropped 2 bases and J dropped 1 base, with 10 bases sitting between them. CDR3 DNA sequence: TGTGCCATCAGTGAGGCCGGCGGCCGCACAGATACGCAGTATTTT. Protein sequence: CAISEAGGRTDTQYF.

The table lists this clonotype with many counts. The chain recombines TRBV29-1 with TRBJ1-2, with D possibly being TRBD1 (6 bases). The germline V gene has CDR1 SQVTM and CDR2 ANQGSEA. The CDR3 consists of 11 residues. V was clipped by 3 bases and J by 4 bases, with 6 bases between them. The CDR3: CSVEGAYGYTF. CDR3 nucleotides: TGCAGCGTTGAGGGGGCCTATGGCTACACCTTC.

Here the CDR3 DNA reads TGCAGTGCCCGACGGACAGGGGGCCCCAATCAGCCCCAGCATTTT. Translated, it gives CSARRTGGPNQPQHF. This chain connects TRBV20-1 to TRBJ1-5, with 11 bases identical to TRBD1. CDR3 length: 15 residues. Trimming removed 6 bases from V and 3 bases from J; junction bases left unmatched: 7. Per the germline V gene, CDR1 is DFQATT and CDR2 is SNEGSKA (reference sequence).

This clonotype was observed a few times. The gene calls are TRBV7-3 and TRBJ2-5; TRBD1 might be the D (6 bases). The CDR3 sequence is 13 residues long. In germline, CDR1 is SGHTA, CDR2 FQGTGA. V lost 5 bases to trimming and J lost 5 bases, with 12 bases between them. As DNA, the CDR3 is TGTGCCAGCAGCCAGGGGCACTCTGAGACCCAGTACTTC. Its protein is CASSQGHSETQYF.

The rearrangement joins TRBV7-2 to TRBJ2-1; 7 bases align to TRBD2. Germline CDR1 reads SGHTA; CDR2 reads FQGNSA. J lost 7 bases, V lost 0 bases, and 3 bases had no gene match. The CDR3 covers 14 residues. The CDR3 sequence: CASSLAGGMNEQFF. The CDR3 DNA follows: TGTGCCAGCAGCTTAGCGGGGGGGATGAATGAGCAGTTCTTC. Full variable domain (remainder filled in from reference TRBV7-2 and TRBJ2-1): GAGVSQSPSNKVTEKGKDVELRCDPISGHTALYWYRQSLGQGLEFLIYFQGNSAPDKSGLPSDRFSAERTGGSVSTLTIQRTQQEDSAVYLCASSLAGGMNEQFFGPGTRLTVL.

The V gene is TRBV28, the J gene TRBJ1-5; D gene ambiguous. CDR3 length: 13 amino acids. The germline V gene encodes CDR1 MDHEN and CDR2 SYDVKM. Trimming took off 2 bases at V and 5 bases at J, with 7 bases between the two ends. The DNA for the CDR3 is TGTGCCAGCAGTTTAAGGGCCTATCAGCCCCAGCATTTT. As protein: CASSLRAYQPQHF.

This clonotype was observed at least ten times. This chain connects TRBV15 to TRBJ1-2, with 10 bases lining up with TRBD1. V gave up 4 bases and J gave up 4 bases; unmatched junction bases: 3. This CDR3 comprises 14 residues. Germline values: CDR1 LNHNV, CDR2 YYDKDF (reference sequence). Here the CDR3 DNA reads TGTGCCACCAGCACCCGGGACAGGGGCTATGGCTACACCTTC. Encoded protein: CATSTRDRGYGYTF.

This clonotype was recorded at least ten times. The CDR3 nucleotides read TGTGCCAGCAGCCATGGGCAGGCAAACACTGAAGCTTTCTTT. It translates to CASSHGQANTEAFF. V gene TRBV27 combines with J gene TRBJ1-1; no clear D gene. CDR1 and CDR2 from the germline V gene are MNHEY and SMNVEV (reference sequence). The germline V and J ends were trimmed by 6 bases and 2 bases, with 13 bases remaining between them. CDR3 length equals 14 residues.

This chain uses TRBV4-1 with TRBJ2-3; D call uncertain. This CDR3 region has 13 residues. Germline V gene data show CDR1 as MGHRA and CDR2 as YSYEKL. V gave up 0 bases and J gave up 2 bases, with 3 bases separating them. CDR3 residues: CASSQENTDTQYF. The CDR3 DNA sequence: TGCGCCAGCAGCCAAGAAAACACAGATACGCAGTATTTT.

The V call is TRBV6-6, the J call TRBJ2-3; no clear D gene. Trimming cost V 10 bases and J 4 bases, with 9 bases left between them. The germline gives CDR1 MNHNY, CDR2 SVGAGI (reference sequence). This CDR3 has 11 residues. The CDR3 DNA reads as TGTGCCACCCATCCCGCAGATACGCAGTATTTT. Residues: CATHPADTQYF.

This clonotype was counted a few times. The J gene is TRBJ1-2, the V gene TRBV20-1; 7 nucleotides align to TRBD1. Looked up from germline, CDR1 is DFQATT and CDR2 is SNEGSKA (reference sequence). The length of the CDR3 is 16 residues. The V and J ends lost 3 bases and 2 bases, in that order; junction bases with no gene match: 12. DNA for the CDR3: TGCAGTGCTAGCCGACCAACAGGGGAGCGAAACTATGGCTACACCTTC. The encoded protein is CSASRPTGERNYGYTF.

Regarding this clonotype: Its ends do not fully match the called genes, so a read error is possible. V usage is TRBV5-1 and J usage is TRBJ2-7; 8 nucleotides align to TRBD1. The CDR3 loop spans 12 amino acids. Germline V gene sequence: CDR1 SGHRS, CDR2 YFSETQ. This CDR3 reads CASSGQGYEQYF. The CDR3, as DNA: TGTGCCAGCAGCGGACAGGGCTACGAGCAGTACTTC.

The table lists this clonotype with many counts. This chain uses TRBV12-3 or TRBV12-4 with TRBJ2-7; the D is unclear. This CDR3 contains 13 residues. Trimming cost V 6 bases and J 5 bases, with 14 bases left between them. The CDR3 DNA follows: TGTGCCAGCAGCCAATCTAGGATCCACGAGCAGTACTTC. It translates to CASSQSRIHEQYF.

The chain employs TRBV20-1 and TRBJ2-7; D call uncertain. The CDR3 is 10 residues long. Germline V CDR1 and CDR2: DFQATT, SNEGSKA (reference sequence). Deletions cut 3 bases from V and 6 bases from J, with 6 bases between. The CDR3 sequence: CSARVIEQYF. For the CDR3, the DNA is TGCAGTGCTAGGGTCATCGAGCAGTACTTC.

This clonotype was seen repeatedly, ten times or more. V is TRBV10-3 and J is TRBJ1-4; no clear D. The CDR3 covers 16 residues. Trimming pared 2 bases from V and 1 base from J, leaving 11 bases between. Germline V CDR1 and CDR2: ENHRY, SYGVKD. The CDR3 is CAISEAAVETNEKLFF. In DNA, the CDR3 is TGTGCCATCAGTGAGGCTGCAGTGGAAACTAATGAAAAACTGTTTTTT.

The chain combines TRBV5-4 with TRBJ2-7, with a weak D call TRBD1 (6 bases). Trimming took 0 bases from V and 4 from J, leaving 20 bases between them. The CDR3 totals 17 residues. CDR1 is SGHNT, CDR2 YYREEE, per germline (reference sequence). The CDR3 spells CASSLGLTGSGEYEQYF. In DNA form, the CDR3 reads TGTGCCAGCAGCTTGGGATTGACAGGATCTGGGGAGTACGAGCAGTACTTC.

V gene TRBV4-2 combines with J gene TRBJ2-7; TRBD2 matches 12 bases. Germline CDR1 LGHNA, CDR2 YNFKEQ. V was clipped by 4 bases and J by 0 bases; unmatched bases: 4. The CDR3 runs to 16 residues. The CDR3 nucleotides are TGTGCCAGCAGCCGGAAGACTAGCGGGGGCTCCTACGAGCAGTACTTC. As protein: CASSRKTSGGSYEQYF.